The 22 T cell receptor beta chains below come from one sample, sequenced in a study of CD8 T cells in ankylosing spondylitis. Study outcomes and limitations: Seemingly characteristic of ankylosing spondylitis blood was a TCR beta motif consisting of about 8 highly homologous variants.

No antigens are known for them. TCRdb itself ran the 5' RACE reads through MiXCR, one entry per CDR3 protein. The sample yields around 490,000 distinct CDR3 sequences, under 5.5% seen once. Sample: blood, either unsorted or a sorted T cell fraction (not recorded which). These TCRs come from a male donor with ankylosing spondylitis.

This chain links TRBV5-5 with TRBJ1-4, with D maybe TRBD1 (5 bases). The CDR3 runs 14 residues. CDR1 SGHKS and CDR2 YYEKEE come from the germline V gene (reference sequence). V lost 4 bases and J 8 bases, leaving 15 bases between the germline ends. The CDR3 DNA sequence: TGTGCCAGCAGCCGTACCGGGACTGGAGAAAAACTGTTTTTT. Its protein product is CASSRTGTGEKLFF.

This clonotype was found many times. CDR3 protein: CASSFSYWVPDTQYF. DNA for the CDR3: TGTGCCAGCAGCTTTAGTTACTGGGTTCCAGATACGCAGTATTTT. The rearrangement joins TRBV5-6 to TRBJ2-3; the D is unclear. CDR3 length: 15 amino acids. Germline assignment: CDR1 SGHDT and CDR2 YYEEEE. V was shortened by 2 bases and J by 4 bases, with 14 bases between the two germline ends.

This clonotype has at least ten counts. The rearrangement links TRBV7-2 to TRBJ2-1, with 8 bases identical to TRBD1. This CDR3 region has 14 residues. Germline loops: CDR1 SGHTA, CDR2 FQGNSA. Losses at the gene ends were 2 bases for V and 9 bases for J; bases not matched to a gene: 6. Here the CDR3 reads CASSLRQGQAEQFF. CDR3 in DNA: TGTGCCAGCAGCTTAAGACAGGGACAGGCTGAGCAGTTCTTC.

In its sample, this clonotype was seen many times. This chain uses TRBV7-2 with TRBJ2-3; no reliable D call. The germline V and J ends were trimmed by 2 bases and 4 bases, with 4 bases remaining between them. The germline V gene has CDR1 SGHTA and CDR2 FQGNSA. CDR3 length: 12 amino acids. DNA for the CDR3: TGTGCCAGCAGCTTACTGCCAGATACGCAGTATTTT. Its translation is CASSLLPDTQYF.

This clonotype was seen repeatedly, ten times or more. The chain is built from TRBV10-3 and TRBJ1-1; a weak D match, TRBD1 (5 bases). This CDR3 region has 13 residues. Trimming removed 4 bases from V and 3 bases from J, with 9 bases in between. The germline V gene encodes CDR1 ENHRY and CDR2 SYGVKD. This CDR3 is CAISGRGDTEAFF. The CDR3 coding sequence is TGTGCCATCAGTGGCCGGGGGGACACTGAAGCTTTCTTT.

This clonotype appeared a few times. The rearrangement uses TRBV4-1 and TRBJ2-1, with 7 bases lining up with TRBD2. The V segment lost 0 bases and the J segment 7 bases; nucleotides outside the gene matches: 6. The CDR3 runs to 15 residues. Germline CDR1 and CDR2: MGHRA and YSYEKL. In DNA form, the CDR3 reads TGCGCCAGCAGCCAAGAGACTAGCAGAACAAATGAGCAGTTCTTC. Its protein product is CASSQETSRTNEQFF.

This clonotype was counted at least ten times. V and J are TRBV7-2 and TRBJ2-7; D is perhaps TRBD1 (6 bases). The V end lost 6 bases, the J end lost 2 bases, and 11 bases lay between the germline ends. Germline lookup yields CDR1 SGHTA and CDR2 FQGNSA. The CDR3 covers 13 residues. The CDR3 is CASRPTGPYEQYF. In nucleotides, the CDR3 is TGTGCCAGCAGGCCGACAGGCCCCTACGAGCAGTACTTC.

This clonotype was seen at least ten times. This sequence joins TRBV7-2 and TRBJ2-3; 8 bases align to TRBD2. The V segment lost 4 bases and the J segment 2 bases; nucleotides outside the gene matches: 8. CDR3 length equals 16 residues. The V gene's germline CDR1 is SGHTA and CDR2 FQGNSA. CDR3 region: CASSSRTSWDTDTQYF. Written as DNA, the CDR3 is TGTGCCAGCAGCTCGAGGACTAGCTGGGACACAGATACGCAGTATTTT.

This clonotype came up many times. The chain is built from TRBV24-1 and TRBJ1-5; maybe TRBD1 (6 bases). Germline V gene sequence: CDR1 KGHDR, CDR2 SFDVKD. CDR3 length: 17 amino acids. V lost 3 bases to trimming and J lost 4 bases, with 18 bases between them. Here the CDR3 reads CATSDPRRGGWNQPQHF. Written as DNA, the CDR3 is TGTGCCACCAGTGATCCGCGCAGGGGCGGTTGGAATCAGCCCCAGCATTTT.

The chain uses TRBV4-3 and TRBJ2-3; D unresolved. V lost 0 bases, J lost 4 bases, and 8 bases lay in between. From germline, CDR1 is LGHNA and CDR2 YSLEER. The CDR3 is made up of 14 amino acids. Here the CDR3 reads CASSQDLAADTQYF. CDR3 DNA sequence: TGCGCCAGCAGCCAAGATCTGGCGGCAGATACGCAGTATTTT.

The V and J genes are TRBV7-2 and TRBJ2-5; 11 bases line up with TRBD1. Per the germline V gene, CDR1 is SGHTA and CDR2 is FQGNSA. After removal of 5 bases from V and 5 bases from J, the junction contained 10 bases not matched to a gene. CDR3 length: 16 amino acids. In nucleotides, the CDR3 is TGTGCCAGCAGCCCCCGGACAGGGGGCCTAGGCGAGACCCAGTACTTC. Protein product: CASSPRTGGLGETQYF.

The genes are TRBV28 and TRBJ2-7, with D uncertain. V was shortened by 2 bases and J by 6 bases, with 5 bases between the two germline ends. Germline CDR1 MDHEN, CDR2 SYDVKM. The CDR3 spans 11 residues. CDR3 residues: CASSLRREQYF. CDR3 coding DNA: TGTGCCAGCAGTTTAAGGCGCGAGCAGTACTTC.

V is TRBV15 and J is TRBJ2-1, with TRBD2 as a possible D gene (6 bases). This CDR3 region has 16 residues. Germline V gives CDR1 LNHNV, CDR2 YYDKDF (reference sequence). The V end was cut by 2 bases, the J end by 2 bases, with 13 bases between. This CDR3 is CATSRSATRAYNEQFF. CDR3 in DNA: TGTGCCACCAGCAGATCAGCGACTAGGGCCTACAATGAGCAGTTCTTC.

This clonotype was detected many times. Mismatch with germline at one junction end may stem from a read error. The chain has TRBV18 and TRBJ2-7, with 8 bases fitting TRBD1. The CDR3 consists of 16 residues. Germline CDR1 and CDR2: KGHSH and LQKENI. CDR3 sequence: CASSPLDRARPYEQYF. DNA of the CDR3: TGTGCCAGCTCCCCACTGGACAGGGCCAGGCCCTACGAGCAGTACTTC.

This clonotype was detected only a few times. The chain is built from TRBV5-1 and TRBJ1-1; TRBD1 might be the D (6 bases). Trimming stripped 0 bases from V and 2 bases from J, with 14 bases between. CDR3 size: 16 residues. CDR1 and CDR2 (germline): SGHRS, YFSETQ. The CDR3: CASSLVGGPGNTEAFF. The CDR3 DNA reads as TGCGCCAGCAGCTTGGTCGGGGGCCCGGGAAACACTGAAGCTTTCTTT.

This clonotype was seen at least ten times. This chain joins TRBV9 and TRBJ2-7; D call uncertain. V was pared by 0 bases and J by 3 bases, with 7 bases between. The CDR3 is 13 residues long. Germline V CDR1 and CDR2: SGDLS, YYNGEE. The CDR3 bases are TGTGCCAGCAGCGTAGGCGGTCTCTACGAGCAGTACTTC. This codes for CASSVGGLYEQYF.

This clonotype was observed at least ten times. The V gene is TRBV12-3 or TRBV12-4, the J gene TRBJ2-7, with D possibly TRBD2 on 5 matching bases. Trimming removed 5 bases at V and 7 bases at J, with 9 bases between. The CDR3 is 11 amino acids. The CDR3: CASSGQREQYF. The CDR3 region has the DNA TGTGCCAGCAGTGGCCAGCGGGAGCAGTACTTC.

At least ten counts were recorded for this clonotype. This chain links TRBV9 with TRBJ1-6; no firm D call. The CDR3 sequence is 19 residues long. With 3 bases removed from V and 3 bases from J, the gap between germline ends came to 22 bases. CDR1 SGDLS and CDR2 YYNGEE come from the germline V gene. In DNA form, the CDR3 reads TGTGCCAGCAGCGACGGGAGCGACCCCAATGGATACTATAATTCACCCCTCCACTTT. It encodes CASSDGSDPNGYYNSPLHF.

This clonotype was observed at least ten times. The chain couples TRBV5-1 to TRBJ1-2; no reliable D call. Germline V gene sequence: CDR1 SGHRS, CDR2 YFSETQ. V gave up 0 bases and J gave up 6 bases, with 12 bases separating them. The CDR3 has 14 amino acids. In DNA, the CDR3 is TGCGCCAGCAGCTTGGAGTTGTCCTTTAATGGCTACACCTTC. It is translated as CASSLELSFNGYTF.

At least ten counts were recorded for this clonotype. The CDR3 nucleotides are TGTGCCAGCAGCTCTACAGGGGACCAGCCCCAGCATTTT. Its translation: CASSSTGDQPQHF. The rearrangement uses TRBV7-2 and TRBJ1-5; 7 bases agree with TRBD1. The CDR3 contains 13 residues. V lost 4 bases to trimming and J lost 7 bases; unmatched junction nucleotides: 4. The germline gives CDR1 SGHTA, CDR2 FQGNSA.

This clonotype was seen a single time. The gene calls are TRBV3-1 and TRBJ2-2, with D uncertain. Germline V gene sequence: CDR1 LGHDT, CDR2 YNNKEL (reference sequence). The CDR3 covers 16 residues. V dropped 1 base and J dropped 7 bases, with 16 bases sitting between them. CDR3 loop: CASSQVLSPLLGELFF. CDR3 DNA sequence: TGTGCCAGCAGCCAAGTTTTATCCCCCCTCCTCGGGGAGCTGTTTTTT.

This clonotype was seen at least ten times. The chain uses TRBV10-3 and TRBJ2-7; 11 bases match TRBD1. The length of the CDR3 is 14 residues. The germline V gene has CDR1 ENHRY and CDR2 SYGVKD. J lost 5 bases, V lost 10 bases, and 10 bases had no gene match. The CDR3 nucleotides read TGTGCCACCAAATACCGGACAGGGGGCGACGAGCAGTACTTC. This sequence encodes CATKYRTGGDEQYF.